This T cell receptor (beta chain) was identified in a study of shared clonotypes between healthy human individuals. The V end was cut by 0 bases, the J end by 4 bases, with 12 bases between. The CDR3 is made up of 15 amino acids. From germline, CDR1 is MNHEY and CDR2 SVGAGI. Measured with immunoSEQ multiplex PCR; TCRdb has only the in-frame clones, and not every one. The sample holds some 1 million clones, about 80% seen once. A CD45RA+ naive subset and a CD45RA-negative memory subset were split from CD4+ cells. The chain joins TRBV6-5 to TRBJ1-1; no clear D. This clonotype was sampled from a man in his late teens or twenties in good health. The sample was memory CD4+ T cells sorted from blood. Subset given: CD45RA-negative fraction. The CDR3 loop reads CASSYSLVGFTEAFF. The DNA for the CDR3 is TGTGCCAGCAGTTACTCTTTGGTCGGGTTCACTGAAGCTTTCTTT.